This is a list of T cell receptor beta chains from one sample in a study of T cells in Graves' hyperthyroidism and ophthalmopathy. Each CDR3 protein gets one entry after TCRdb re-called the multiplex PCR reads with MiXCR. The sample shows approximately 700,000 distinct CDR3 sequences, 15% to 20% of them seen only once. Sequenced input: blood. The receptors come from a man younger than 30 with Graves' hyperthyroidism. Each CDR3 is given with its conserved first and last residue. D genes are given only for firm matches. Only some rows state a clone size, as once, few, many or a class for expanded clones.

v_gene,j_gene,d_gene,abundance,len,CDR3aa,CDR3nt
TRBV28,TRBJ1-5,.,few,15,CASSYDTLSNQPQHF,TGTGCCAGCAGTTATGACACACTTAGCAATCAGCCCCAGCATTTT
TRBV6-1,TRBJ2-3,.,.,16,CASSTPRAGSTDTQYF,TGTGCCAGCAGCACACCTCGAGCGGGTAGCACAGATACGCAGTATTTT
TRBV27,TRBJ2-7,TRBD2,.,14,CASCKTSACYEQYF,TGTGCCAGCTGCAAGACTAGCGCTTGCTACGAGCAGTACTTC
TRBV7-9,TRBJ1-2,.,.,11,CANAGLDGYTF,TGTGCCAACGCGGGGCTCGATGGCTACACCTTC
TRBV28,TRBJ2-3,TRBD2,many,20,CASSLSLLTSGRAGTDTQYF,TGTGCCAGCAGTTTATCGCTCCTGACTAGCGGGAGGGCGGGCACAGATACGCAGTATTTT
TRBV19,TRBJ1-2,.,few,15,CASSIRSRGAHGYTF,TGTGCCAGTAGTATTAGGTCGCGGGGGGCCCATGGCTACACCTTC
TRBV20-1,TRBJ2-1,.,many,16,CSAPRTLGDDYNEQFF,TGCAGTGCACCACGTACTCTAGGGGATGACTACAATGAGCAGTTCTTC
TRBV6-1,TRBJ2-5,.,.,13,CASSRNEQETQYF,TGTGCCAGCAGTCGAAATGAACAAGAGACCCAGTACTTC
TRBV6-9,TRBJ2-1,TRBD2,once,17,CASSYGLAEGSYNEQFF,TGTGCCAGCAGTTACGGACTAGCGGAGGGCTCCTACAATGAGCAGTTCTTC
TRBV10-2,TRBJ2-7,TRBD2,many,15,CASSELAGASYEQYF,TGCGCCAGCAGTGAGTTGGCGGGAGCTTCCTACGAGCAGTACTTC
TRBV12-3/TRBV12-4,TRBJ1-2,.,many,13,CASSWVGLGGYTF,TGTGCCAGCAGTTGGGTCGGTCTCGGGGGCTACACCTTC
TRBV19,TRBJ1-1,TRBD1,few,15,CASTPRGRGGTEAFF,TGTGCCAGTACCCCCCGAGGCAGGGGGGGGACTGAAGCTTTCTTT
TRBV30,TRBJ1-1,.,.,13,CAWKWTGGTEAFF,TGTGCCTGGAAATGGACGGGGGGGACTGAAGCTTTCTTT
TRBV29-1,TRBJ2-7,.,many,15,CSVAAPGANEGEQYF,TGCAGCGTTGCCGCCCCGGGGGCCAATGAAGGGGAGCAGTACTTC
TRBV12-5,TRBJ2-6,TRBD1,few,17,CASVSRDSYAGANVLTF,TGTGCTAGTGTCTCCCGGGACAGTTATGCAGGGGCCAACGTCCTGACTTTC
TRBV4-2,TRBJ1-5,.,few,16,CASSQEGIGSLQPQHF,TGTGCCAGCAGCCAAGAGGGGATAGGCAGCCTTCAGCCCCAGCATTTT
TRBV3-1,TRBJ1-5,TRBD1,few,15,CASSRGTGGVWPQHF,TGTGCCAGCAGCCGAGGGACAGGGGGGGTTTGGCCCCAGCATTTT
TRBV12-3/TRBV12-4,TRBJ2-1,.,many,12,CASTGIYNEQFF,TGTGCCAGCACGGGCATCTACAATGAGCAGTTCTTC
TRBV12-3/TRBV12-4,TRBJ1-5,.,many,13,CASSSQGFKPQHF,TGTGCCAGCAGTTCACAGGGCTTTAAACCCCAGCATTTT
TRBV6-2/TRBV6-3,TRBJ1-2,TRBD1,.,15,CASSDVGDRGNGYTF,TGTGCCAGCAGTGACGTGGGCGACAGGGGGAATGGCTACACCTTC
TRBV28,TRBJ2-1,.,many,13,CASSFPEDNEQFF,TGTGCCAGCAGTTTCCCGGAAGACAATGAGCAGTTCTTC
TRBV7-9,TRBJ1-1,.,.,12,CASSPPVNEAFF,TGTGCCAGCAGCCCACCAGTAAATGAAGCTTTCTTT
TRBV9,TRBJ2-2,TRBD1,.,16,CASSALDRGATGELFF,TGTGCCAGCAGCGCTCTAGACAGGGGTGCCACCGGGGAGCTGTTTTTT
TRBV6-2/TRBV6-3,TRBJ2-5,TRBD2,.,16,CASSSSGRTLQETQYF,TGTGCCAGCAGCTCTAGCGGGAGGACCTTACAAGAGACCCAGTACTTC
TRBV18,TRBJ2-3,.,few,16,CASSTQGSLATDTQYF,TGTGCCAGCTCAACCCAGGGGTCCCTTGCCACAGATACGCAGTATTTT
TRBV27,TRBJ2-7,TRBD2,many,15,CASSLSLAGRDEQYF,TGTGCCAGCAGTTTAAGCCTAGCGGGAAGGGACGAGCAGTACTTC
TRBV28,TRBJ1-4,.,many,12,CATLVRGEKLFF,TGTGCCACCCTGGTCCGGGGTGAAAAACTGTTTTTT
TRBV5-6,TRBJ2-1,.,.,13,CASSPDGLEEQFF,TGTGCCAGCAGCCCGGACGGACTTGAAGAGCAGTTCTTC
TRBV12-3/TRBV12-4,TRBJ2-7,TRBD1,.,17,CASSLIGQAGFAYEQYF,TGTGCCAGCAGTTTAATAGGACAGGCGGGTTTCGCCTACGAGCAGTACTTC
TRBV27,TRBJ2-2,.,.,14,CASSRRVNTGELFF,TGTGCCAGCAGTCGCCGGGTGAACACCGGGGAGCTGTTTTTT
TRBV20-1,TRBJ2-5,.,few,14,CSARDRNRQETQYF,TGCAGTGCTAGAGATCGAAACAGACAAGAGACCCAGTACTTC
TRBV28,TRBJ2-6,.,.,17,CASSKGTFFSGANVLTF,TGTGCCAGCAGTAAAGGGACATTCTTCTCTGGGGCCAACGTCCTGACTTTC
TRBV10-3,TRBJ2-3,.,few,16,CAISESFISATDTQYF,TGTGCCATCAGTGAGTCGTTTATAAGTGCGACAGATACGCAGTATTTT
TRBV4-3,TRBJ2-1,TRBD2,few,14,CASSPTLAGPGQFF,TGCGCCAGCAGCCCTACCCTAGCGGGACCGGGACAGTTCTTC
TRBV28,TRBJ2-3,.,.,15,CASSFGSPSTDTQYF,TGTGCCAGCAGTTTCGGTTCACCTAGCACAGATACGCAGTATTTT
TRBV12-3/TRBV12-4,TRBJ2-1,TRBD1,many,15,CASSFTGQGSSEQFF,TGTGCCAGCAGTTTTACAGGACAGGGTTCTAGTGAGCAGTTCTTC
TRBV20-1,TRBJ2-3,.,.,16,CSARDTGTSSTDTQYF,TGCAGTGCTAGAGATACCGGGACTTCTAGCACAGATACGCAGTATTTT
TRBV3-1,TRBJ1-5,.,.,14,CASSQEVRDWPQHF,TGTGCCAGCAGCCAAGAAGTCCGGGATTGGCCCCAGCATTTT
TRBV19,TRBJ2-1,TRBD2,few,18,CASRAGGGPVLGVYEQFF,TGTGCCAGTAGGGCCGGGGGGGGCCCCGTTCTTGGTGTCTATGAGCAGTTCTTC
TRBV27,TRBJ2-6,TRBD1,few,19,CASSRTGQGPFSGANVLTF,TGTGCCAGCAGCCGGACCGGACAGGGCCCCTTCTCGGGGGCCAACGTCCTGACTTTC
TRBV5-4,TRBJ2-3,TRBD2,few,15,CASSPGTSGRDTQYF,TGTGCCAGCAGCCCCGGGACTAGCGGGAGAGATACGCAGTATTTT
TRBV20-1,TRBJ2-1,.,many,18,CSARDLWGRRSSYNEQFF,TGCAGTGCTAGAGATCTCTGGGGGCGGAGAAGCTCCTACAATGAGCAGTTCTTC
TRBV19,TRBJ2-5,TRBD1,.,14,CASSMDRGRETQYF,TGTGCCAGTAGTATGGACAGGGGCCGGGAGACCCAGTACTTC
TRBV4-3,TRBJ2-3,TRBD2,.,16,CASSRLLATRTDTQYF,TGCGCCAGCAGCCGCTTACTAGCGACACGCACAGATACGCAGTATTTT
TRBV6-1,TRBJ2-1,TRBD2,few,15,CASRDPGTSQPEQFF,TGTGCCAGCAGGGACCCCGGGACTAGCCAGCCTGAGCAGTTCTTC
TRBV28,TRBJ1-1,.,few,16,CASTHWGISKRTEAFF,TGTGCCAGCACCCATTGGGGGATATCTAAGCGCACTGAAGCTTTCTTT
TRBV28,TRBJ2-2,TRBD1,.,20,CASSLNRGQGVLLDTGELFF,TGTGCCAGCAGTTTGAATCGAGGACAGGGTGTTCTGCTGGACACCGGGGAGCTGTTTTTT
TRBV10-3,TRBJ2-7,.,many,15,CAISDPQGRTYEQYF,TGTGCCATCAGTGACCCGCAGGGACGGACCTACGAGCAGTACTTC
TRBV12-3/TRBV12-4,TRBJ1-3,.,many,15,CASSPTGTSGNTIYF,TGTGCCAGCAGCCCTACAGGAACTTCTGGAAACACCATATATTTT
TRBV5-1,TRBJ2-3,TRBD1,.,14,CASSPGQDTDTQYF,TGCGCCAGCAGCCCCGGACAGGACACAGATACGCAGTATTTT
TRBV7-9,TRBJ2-3,TRBD2,many,16,CASSYREGPSTDTQYF,TGTGCCAGCAGCTACCGGGAGGGCCCTAGCACAGATACGCAGTATTTT
TRBV2,TRBJ2-5,TRBD2,many,15,CASGRGLADQETQYF,TGTGCCAGCGGGCGGGGACTAGCGGACCAAGAGACCCAGTACTTC
TRBV4-2,TRBJ2-1,.,.,15,CASSTTVTLDNEQFF,TGTGCCAGCAGCACCACGGTAACATTGGACAATGAGCAGTTCTTC
TRBV28,TRBJ1-1,.,few,17,CASSFHPPRGRPREAFF,TGTGCCAGCAGTTTCCACCCCCCGCGCGGCAGGCCCCGTGAAGCTTTCTTT
TRBV20-1,TRBJ2-7,.,.,12,CSASLYTYEQYF,TGCAGTGCTTCATTATATACCTACGAGCAGTACTTC